The TCR beta chain under discussion was sequenced for a study of control samples from healthy donors and cancer patients. The assay was immunoSEQ multiplex PCR, and TCRdb's table has in-frame clones only and misses some. This sample has 2,300 or so clones, with 95% to 96% found just once. This CDR3 comprises 19 residues. Trimming removed 1 base from V and 4 bases from J; junction bases left unmatched: 12. The germline gives CDR1 SGHVS, CDR2 FQNEAQ. The sequence derives from a man in his 70s with colorectal cancer. The specimen sequenced was PBMCs. V usage is TRBV7-8 and J usage is TRBJ2-1; 11 nucleotides align to TRBD2. The CDR3 DNA follows: TGTGCCAGCAGCTTAGGGGTAGCGGGGGGGCTATTACCTTACAATGAGCAGTTCTTC. This gives the protein CASSLGVAGGLLPYNEQFF.